These 7 T cell receptor beta chains share one sample of origin, sequenced in a study of T cells after yellow fever vaccination (dated by TCRdb to 2018 to 2020). This sample's treatment or condition label indicates: live attenuated yellow fever vaccine strain. Libraries were constructed by 5' RACE. TCRdb records Illumina NovaSeq 6000 as the sequencer. Clones were called with MiXCR by TCRdb after fastp trimmed the public reads at Q25, and only in-frame beta chains were retained. Records with the same CDR3 protein are collapsed into one entry carrying the most frequent genes and DNA. For this sample there are about 170,000 distinct CDR3 sequences; 9.5% to 11% appear just once. The top ten clones comprise 30% to 45% of the sample. The source material was CD8+ T cells sorted from PBMCs, sampled 15 days after the yellow fever booster vaccination. The source is a man younger than 35 who received the YFV17D yellow fever vaccine.

This chain connects TRBV5-1 to TRBJ2-7; 9 bases are a match to TRBD2. V was clipped by 0 bases and J by 0 bases; unmatched bases: 4. The CDR3 is 16 amino acids. The germline CDR1 and CDR2 sequences are SGHRS and YFSETQ. Here the CDR3 reads CASSLGQGLASYEQYF. CDR3 sequence (DNA): TGCGCCAGCAGCTTGGGGCAGGGACTAGCCTCCTACGAGCAGTACTTC. The full variable domain, rest sourced from reference TRBV5-1 and TRBJ2-7, is KAGVTQTPRYLIKTRGQQVTLSCSPISGHRSVSWYQQTPGQGLQFLFEYFSETQRNKGNFPGRFSGRQFSNSRSEMNVSTLELGDSALYLCASSLGQGLASYEQYFGPGTRLTVT.

The chain recombines TRBV6-2 or TRBV6-3 with TRBJ2-1, with TRBD2 matching 9 bases. The CDR3 has 19 residues. V dropped 0 bases and J dropped 2; count of bases not matched to a gene: 11. Looked up from germline, CDR1 is MNHEY and CDR2 is SVGEGT. CDR3: CASSYSKRGALGPYNEQFF. The CDR3 region has the DNA TGTGCCAGCAGTTACTCGAAGCGGGGGGCCCTGGGTCCCTACAATGAGCAGTTCTTC.

The gene calls are TRBV5-6 and TRBJ2-1; TRBD1 matches at 8 bases. This CDR3 region has 13 residues. Germline V gene lookup returns CDR1 SGHDT and CDR2 YYEEEE. The trim removed 0 bases at V and 12 bases at J, leaving 5 bases unmatched. The CDR3 coding sequence is TGTGCCAGCAGCTTGGGGACAGGGTGGAGGCAGTTCTTC. Its protein product is CASSLGTGWRQFF.

This clonotype was found a few times. The CDR3, as DNA: TGTGCCAGCAGCCTCGGGACAGGGCAGGATAACTATGGCTACACCTTC. Its protein product is CASSLGTGQDNYGYTF. The gene calls are TRBV7-9 and TRBJ1-2; 9 bases line up with TRBD1. V lost 5 bases to trimming and J lost 1 base; unmatched junction nucleotides: 8. Germline-derived CDR1 and CDR2 are SEHNR and FQNEAQ (reference sequence). This CDR3 region has 16 residues. The complete variable domain, with remaining parts taken from reference TRBV7-9 and TRBJ1-2, reads DTGVSQNPRHKITKRGQNVTFRCDPISEHNRLYWYRQTLGQGPEFLTYFQNEAQLEKSRLLSDRFSAERPKGSFSTLEIQRTEQGDSAMYLCASSLGTGQDNYGYTFGSGTRLTVV.

The chain is built from TRBV7-9 and TRBJ2-7, with 11 bases lining up with TRBD1. Trimming at V came to 5 bases and at J to 7 bases, leaving 19 bases not matched to a gene. In germline, CDR1 is SEHNR, CDR2 FQNEAQ (reference sequence). The CDR3 is 18 amino acids. CDR3 DNA: TGTGCCAGCAGCCGACTCAAAAGCGGGACAGGGGGATATTGGGAGCAGTACTTC. This encodes CASSRLKSGTGGYWEQYF.

The chain couples TRBV20-1 to TRBJ2-1; D remains ambiguous. The CDR3 covers 14 residues. CDR1 is DFQATT and CDR2 is SNEGSKA in the germline V gene (reference sequence). Trimming removed 6 bases from V and 0 bases from J, with 12 bases in between. CDR3 in DNA: TGCAGTGCCAACCCACTCCACTCCTACAATGAGCAGTTCTTC. This translates into CSANPLHSYNEQFF.

This clonotype was picked up one time. The V gene is TRBV5-4, the J gene TRBJ2-7; tentative D call: TRBD1 (5 bases). Per germline, CDR1 SGHNT and CDR2 YYREEE (reference sequence). V shed 1 base and J shed 3 bases, with 11 bases lying between them. The CDR3 length is 14 residues. As DNA, the CDR3 is TGTGCCAGCAGCTTGAGTTGGGGCGGCTACGAGCAGTACTTC. This sequence encodes CASSLSWGGYEQYF.